This T cell receptor beta chain was recorded in a study of blood T cell repertoires in COVID-19. Study background: Specimens from acute and convalescent COVID-19 originated in the United States, Italy and Spain.

TCRdb's table, derived via immunoSEQ multiplex PCR, lists solely in-frame clones and lacks some. The sample includes about 220,000 clones, roughly four fifths of them seen just once. Sequencing was done on a sample of PBMCs or T cells enriched from blood (not recorded which). The clonotype comes from a woman in her fifties or sixties who had been exposed to COVID-19.

CDR3 loop: CASSLYAGMNTEAFF. CDR3 nucleotide sequence: TGTGCCAGCAGTTTATATGCGGGAATGAACACTGAAGCTTTCTTT. The chain links TRBV27 to TRBJ1-1; D is ambiguous. Per the germline V gene, CDR1 is MNHEY and CDR2 is SMNVEV (reference sequence). The CDR3 is 15 amino acids. V lost 1 base to trimming and J lost 0 bases, with 9 bases between them.